The clone carrying this TCR beta chain was counted between two and nine times. Its specificity is not known. This sample stems from a study of T cell repertoires in cytomegalovirus infection. Study-level background: CMV epitopes used comprised recently identified HLA-C-restricted ones and well-studied HLA-B-restricted ones. General study findings and limits: Predominance within the ex vivo response was attributable to HLA-C-restricted CMV-specific TCR beta clonotypes. Summed frequency of shared TCR beta families picked out CMV carriers who also had the relevant HLA.

Germline CDR1 MNHEY, CDR2 SVGEGT. CDR3 length: 16 amino acids. V was shortened by 4 bases and J by 4 bases, with 16 bases between the two germline ends. TCRdb redid the calling of the reads with MiXCR, one entry per CDR3 protein. This table holds about 830,000 distinct CDR3 sequences, about 31% found once. The source is a human donor in good health (CMV status not recorded). Some clones in this sample may be carry-over from other donors' samples. The chain employs TRBV6-2 or TRBV6-3 and TRBJ2-2, with D tentatively TRBD1 (5 bases). The starting material was cultured CD8+ T cells from PBMCs, obtained from culture after CMV antigen stimulation. The CDR3 DNA follows: TGTGCCAGCAGTTCCCCCGGGTTCCAGGGCACCGGGGAGCTGTTTTTT. This encodes CASSSPGFQGTGELFF.